The 2 T cell receptor beta chains given below trace back to one sample, sequenced in a study of OX40 agonist ivuxolimab in advanced cancers. Clones were read by immunoSEQ multiplex PCR, and TCRdb kept only the in-frame ones, dropping some. The sample lists tens of thousands of clones; less than 90% were seen once. Sequences were derived from CD4+ or CD8+ T cells sorted from blood, sampled in a trial of the OX40 agonist ivuxolimab. Source of these receptors: an adult with an advanced solid tumor such as melanoma, head and neck, liver or kidney cancer.

About this clone itself: Other DNA sequences in this sample translate to the same CDR3. The chain links TRBV28 to TRBJ2-7; D is ambiguous. This CDR3 comprises 13 residues. The germline CDR1 and CDR2 sequences are MDHEN and SYDVKM. The ends were cut back, 2 bases at V and 6 bases at J, with 11 bases in the middle. CDR3 nucleotide sequence: TGTGCCAGCAGTTTAAACACTATGGGCGAGCAGTACTTC. This encodes CASSLNTMGEQYF.

V and J are TRBV5-3 and TRBJ2-5; D is possibly TRBD1 (6 bases). TRBV5-3 is recorded as an ORF, its role being uncertain. V was trimmed by 7 bases and J by 5 bases, leaving 15 bases between them. CDR3 length equals 13 residues. For the CDR3, the DNA is TGTGCCAGATGCCCTGACAGGTGGGAGACCCAGTACTTC. The encoded protein is CARCPDRWETQYF.